These T cell receptor beta chains were read from a single sample in a study of untreated major depressive disorder. Libraries were prepared by immunoSEQ multiplex PCR; TCRdb keeps only in-frame clonotypes and omits some of them. The data show just over 20,000 clones, with approximately 87% seen just once and approximately 5.1% held by the top ten. Material for sequencing was CD4+ T cells from PBMCs. These receptors were collected from a woman in her 30s in good health. CDR3s include the opening cysteine and the closing phenylalanine or tryptophan. Fields, in order: J gene, V gene, clone size, D gene, CDR3 protein, CDR3 DNA. A D gene is named only where the DNA matches it firmly. Rows may omit the clone size; those that give it use once, few, many or a size class.

>TRBJ2-7|TRBV9|NA|NA
CASSVEGGQTYEQYF
TGTGCCAGCAGCGTAGAAGGAGGACAGACCTACGAGCAGTACTTC
>TRBJ2-1|TRBV9|NA|NA
CASSVEGFTYNEQFF
TGTGCCAGCAGCGTAGAAGGATTCACCTACAATGAGCAGTTCTTC
>TRBJ1-1|TRBV19|NA|TRBD1
CASNPGQPNTEAFF
TGTGCCAGCAATCCGGGACAGCCGAACACTGAAGCTTTCTTT
>TRBJ2-1|TRBV27|NA|NA
CASSLSGLRGKNEQFF
TGTGCCAGCAGTTTATCCGGCCTCCGGGGGAAGAATGAGCAGTTCTTC
>TRBJ1-5|TRBV30|NA|TRBD1
CAWSGGQGSNQPQHF
TGTGCCTGGAGTGGCGGACAGGGCAGCAATCAGCCCCAGCATTTT
>TRBJ2-2|TRBV30|NA|NA
CAWKEGVHTGELFF
TGTGCCTGGAAGGAAGGGGTTCACACCGGGGAGCTGTTTTTT
>TRBJ1-6|TRBV5-1|NA|NA
CASSSDSSSYNSPLHF
TGCGCCAGCAGCTCGGACTCAAGCTCCTATAATTCACCCCTCCACTTT
>TRBJ1-5|TRBV7-2|NA|NA
CASSLWGIENNQPQHF
TGTGCCAGCAGCTTGTGGGGTATCGAGAACAATCAGCCCCAGCATTTT
>TRBJ1-4|TRBV25-1|once|NA
CASSGRRYNEKLFF
TGTGCCAGCAGTGGGAGACGGTATAATGAAAAACTGTTTTTT
>TRBJ2-5|TRBV4-3|NA|TRBD2
CASSLAAGEAGETQYF
TGCGCCAGCAGCCTGGCGGCGGGGGAGGCGGGGGAGACCCAGTACTTC
>TRBJ1-2|TRBV7-3|NA|NA
CASSLKWERGGYTF
TGTGCCAGCAGCTTAAAGTGGGAGAGGGGAGGCTACACCTTC
>TRBJ1-3|TRBV11-2|NA|NA
CASSSYGGNTIYF
TGTGCCAGCAGCTCCTACGGGGGAAACACCATATATTTT
>TRBJ2-7|TRBV30|NA|NA
CAWSRGSSYEQYF
TGTGCCTGGAGTCGAGGTAGCTCCTACGAGCAGTACTTC
>TRBJ1-6|TRBV4-2|NA|TRBD1
CASSQRQGSSSPLHF
TGTGCCAGCAGCCAACGACAGGGAAGCTCTTCACCCCTCCACTTT
>TRBJ2-1|TRBV7-2|NA|TRBD2
CASSQTSGGYNEQFF
TGTGCCAGCAGCCAGACTAGCGGGGGGTACAATGAGCAGTTCTTC
>TRBJ2-2|TRBV18|few|NA
CASSPGTGPINTGELFF
TGTGCCAGCTCACCGGGTACCGGACCCATCAACACCGGGGAGCTGTTTTTT
>TRBJ1-3|TRBV7-9|NA|NA
CASRERVSGNTIYF
TGTGCCAGCAGAGAAAGAGTCTCTGGAAACACCATATATTTT
>TRBJ1-6|TRBV18|NA|TRBD1
CASSPLETRGQYSPLHF
TGTGCCAGCTCACCACTCGAAACCAGGGGACAGTATTCACCCCTCCACTTT
>TRBJ1-2|TRBV5-1|NA|TRBD1
CASNLMTGDGYTF
TGCGCCAGCAACCTAATGACAGGGGACGGCTACACCTTC
>TRBJ2-2|TRBV5-1|once|TRBD2
CASSLRRSGGNTGELFF
TGCGCCAGCAGCTTGCGGAGAAGCGGGGGGAACACCGGGGAGCTGTTTTTT
>TRBJ1-2|TRBV7-8|NA|NA
CASSRRDYGYTF
TGTGCCAGCAGTCGCCGTGACTATGGCTACACCTTC
>TRBJ1-1|TRBV5-1|NA|TRBD1
CASSSTGGAVTEAFF
TGCGCCAGCAGCTCCACAGGGGGCGCGGTGACTGAAGCTTTCTTT
>TRBJ1-3|TRBV30|NA|NA
CAWSVRRQAFSGNTIYF
TGTGCCTGGAGTGTACGAAGGCAGGCCTTCTCTGGAAACACCATATATTTT
>TRBJ1-6|TRBV30|NA|TRBD1
CAWKGTGSSPLHF
TGTGCCTGGAAGGGGACAGGGTCGTCACCCCTCCACTTT
>TRBJ2-7|TRBV6-5|NA|NA
CASSYSNGGSYEQYF
TGTGCCAGCAGTTACTCGAATGGGGGATCCTACGAGCAGTACTTC
>TRBJ1-6|TRBV5-4|NA|NA
CASSLAVYNSPLHF
TGTGCCAGCAGCTTGGCGGTCTATAATTCACCCCTCCACTTT
>TRBJ1-2|TRBV7-2|NA|TRBD1
CASSPRGTGVGYTF
TGTGCCAGCAGCCCAAGGGGAACAGGGGTTGGCTACACCTTC
>TRBJ1-2|TRBV18|few|NA
CASSQDPGANYGYTF
TGTGCCAGCTCACAGGATCCGGGGGCCAACTATGGCTACACCTTC
>TRBJ2-7|TRBV14|NA|NA
CASSQSTAYEQYF
TGTGCCAGCAGCCAGTCGACAGCCTACGAGCAGTACTTC
>TRBJ1-3|TRBV2|NA|NA
CASSVIPPRGGSLGTIYF
TGTGCCAGCAGCGTTATCCCTCCGAGAGGGGGGTCTTTGGGCACCATATATTTT
>TRBJ2-2|TRBV6-5|NA|NA
CASSYSSLRTGELFF
TGTGCCAGCAGTTACTCCAGTCTGCGCACCGGGGAGCTGTTTTTT
>TRBJ1-4|TRBV19|NA|NA
CASSIGGQLFF
TGTGCCAGTAGTATAGGTGGGCAACTGTTTTTT
>TRBJ2-3|TRBV5-1|NA|NA
CASSSTTRTDTQYF
TGCGCCAGCAGCTCGACGACCCGCACAGATACGCAGTATTTT
>TRBJ1-1|TRBV29-1|NA|NA
CSVEGNRVTDAFF
TGCAGCGTTGAGGGCAACAGGGTCACTGATGCTTTCTTT
>TRBJ2-5|TRBV6-5|once|TRBD1
CASSPGGGGTQYF
TGTGCCAGCAGTCCAGGGGGCGGCGGGACCCAGTACTTC
>TRBJ2-2|TRBV9|NA|TRBD1
CASSESNRGDTGELFF
TGTGCCAGCAGCGAATCCAACAGGGGAGACACCGGGGAGCTGTTTTTT
>TRBJ2-1|TRBV27|NA|NA
CASSFSRTHNEQFF
TGTGCCAGCAGTTTTAGCAGGACCCACAATGAGCAGTTCTTC
>TRBJ2-2|TRBV29-1|NA|NA
CSVAGFTGELFF
TGCAGCGTTGCAGGGTTCACCGGGGAGCTGTTTTTT
>TRBJ1-6|TRBV27|NA|TRBD1
CASSPRTGANSPLHF
TGTGCCAGCAGTCCCAGGACAGGAGCTAATTCACCCCTCCACTTT
>TRBJ2-3|TRBV28|NA|NA
CASSLESDTQYF
TGTGCCAGCAGTTTGGAATCAGATACGCAGTATTTT
>TRBJ2-1|TRBV9|NA|TRBD2
CASSVGTSHYNEQFF
TGTGCCAGCAGCGTAGGGACTAGTCATTACAATGAGCAGTTCTTC
>TRBJ1-2|TRBV28|few|NA
CASSRGYGYTF
TGTGCCAGCAGCCGAGGATATGGCTACACCTTC
>TRBJ2-1|TRBV11-2|NA|NA
CASSLALHEQFF
TGTGCCAGCAGCTTAGCCCTTCATGAGCAGTTCTTC
>TRBJ1-6|TRBV4-3|NA|TRBD1
CASSQDDRGLSPLHF
TGCGCCAGCAGCCAAGACGACAGGGGGCTTTCACCCCTCCACTTT
>TRBJ2-2|TRBV30|NA|NA
CAWAESGGELFF
TGTGCCTGGGCTGAGTCGGGCGGGGAGCTGTTTTTT
>TRBJ1-5|TRBV4-3|few|NA
CAGDGRNQPQHF
TGCGCCGGGGACGGACGCAATCAGCCCCAGCATTTT
>TRBJ1-1|TRBV7-2|NA|NA
CASSLWRERAFF
TGTGCCAGCAGCTTGTGGAGGGAAAGAGCTTTCTTT
>TRBJ1-1|TRBV6-5|once|NA
CASSLAGSMNTEAFF
TGTGCCAGCAGTCTAGCAGGGTCCATGAACACTGAAGCTTTCTTT
>TRBJ1-5|TRBV5-1|once|NA
CASSLGGQSSNQPQHF
TGCGCCAGCAGCTTGGGGGGGCAATCTAGCAATCAGCCCCAGCATTTT
>TRBJ1-3|TRBV28|NA|NA
CASSSPGAALGNTIYF
TGTGCCAGCAGTAGCCCGGGGGCTGCTCTGGGAAACACCATATATTTT
>TRBJ2-3|TRBV7-3|NA|NA
CASSREGDTQYF
TGTGCCAGCAGCCGCGAGGGAGATACGCAGTATTTT